This TCR beta chain was sequenced in a study of regulatory T cells in long-lasting Graves disease. Study observations and caveats: Thyroid tissue was not studied; only peripheral blood was.

Sequencing libraries for TCR beta were prepared with iRepertoire HTBI primers and Arm-PCR of CDR3 regions. Each CDR3 protein gets one entry after TCRdb re-called the multiplex PCR reads with MiXCR. This sample has 200,000 to 250,000 distinct CDR3 sequences; roughly 18% occur once, and the top ten carry over 9.5%. At least ten counts were recorded for this clonotype. Its antigen is still unknown. Trimming removed 0 bases from V and 0 bases from J, with 10 bases in between. CDR3 length: 16 residues. The V gene's germline CDR1 is SGDLS and CDR2 YYNGEE. Indicated time point: newly diagnosed GD, antithyroid drugs for less than 3 months. Isolated PBMC RNA provided the starting material for the TCR library. This sample also appeared in a second study, on T cells in Graves' hyperthyroidism and ophthalmopathy. This second study says: Diagnostic assessment was based on clinical symptoms, serum thyroxine and TRAb, thyroid ultrasound and orbital computed tomography. Ophthalmopathy prediction by the model preceded onset by a median approximately 6.9 months.

The gene calls are TRBV9 and TRBJ1-3; tentatively, D is TRBD1 (5 bases). The sequencing used peripheral blood mononuclear cells (PBMCs), collected at new diagnosis, from a patient treated with antithyroid drugs. The TCR originated in a woman younger than 45 with Graves disease. The CDR3 here is CASSVEQGYSGNTIYF. CDR3 nucleotides: TGTGCCAGCAGCGTAGAGCAGGGCTACTCTGGAAACACCATATATTTT. Combining the CDR3 with reference TRBV9 and TRBJ1-3 gives the whole variable domain DSGVTQTPKHLITATGQRVTLRCSPRSGDLSVYWYQQSLDQGLQFLIQYYNGEERAKGNILERFSAQQFPDLHSELNLSSLELGDSALYFCASSVEQGYSGNTIYFGEGSWLTVV.